The rows below give T cell receptor beta chains drawn from one sample of a study of blood T cell repertoires in COVID-19. Profiled with immunoSEQ multiplex PCR; TCRdb holds only in-frame clones, not every one. The sample has roughly 330,000 clones, roughly 86% seen once. The sequencing sample was made of peripheral blood. The receptors derive from a man aged 25 to 40 with COVID-19, enrolled during active disease. CDR3s include the opening cysteine and the closing phenylalanine or tryptophan.

TRBV7-2,TRBJ1-6,15,CASSSAQGNNSPLHF
TRBV4-2,TRBJ1-2,15,CASSLTGGSDYGYTF
TRBV7-9,TRBJ2-3,14,CASSLVRELDTQYF
TRBV2,TRBJ2-4,14,CASNSGRTGNIQYF
TRBV7-3,TRBJ2-3,15,CASSLMGGYTDTQYF
TRBV7-2,TRBJ2-2,16,CASSERPGINTGELFF
TRBV6-1,TRBJ2-7,15,CASSEPGGPRLEQYF
TRBV6-2/TRBV6-3,TRBJ1-1,15,CASTPWGGRNTEAFF
TRBV5-4,TRBJ2-1,14,CASSPGQGAWEQFF
TRBV7-8,TRBJ1-4,15,CASSLRTGVGEKLFF
TRBV27,TRBJ2-6,18,CASSFTSGQRSGANVLTF